This passage covers 24 T cell receptor beta chains from one sample sequenced in a study of CD8 T cells in Susac syndrome. Random hexamers were used to reverse transcribe the RNA input (about 0.5 to 1 ug). MiXCR, run by TCRdb on the immunoSEQ multiplex PCR reads, gives a single entry per CDR3 protein. The sample has 150,000 to 200,000 distinct CDR3 sequences; roughly 95% are singletons. Sequenced material: CD4+ T cells from PBMCs. The origin of the receptors is a human donor in good health.

The CDR3, as DNA: TGCAGCGTATTGACAGGGACGAATTACGAGCAGTACTTC. It yields the protein CSVLTGTNYEQYF. The chain couples TRBV29-1 to TRBJ2-7; TRBD1 aligns across 7 bases. J was trimmed by 4 bases and V by 6 bases; bases with no gene match: 9. The germline V gene encodes CDR1 SQVTM and CDR2 ANQGSEA. CDR3 length: 13 amino acids.

The rearrangement links TRBV20-1 to TRBJ1-5; 9 bases are shared with TRBD1. This CDR3 is built from 17 residues. Per the germline V gene, CDR1 is DFQATT and CDR2 is SNEGSKA (reference sequence). J lost 4 bases, V lost 3 bases, and 13 bases had no gene match. Here the CDR3 reads CSASSFGQGLPNQPQHF. DNA for the CDR3: TGCAGTGCTAGTTCCTTCGGACAGGGGCTACCTAATCAGCCCCAGCATTTT.

The chain combines TRBV6-2 or TRBV6-3 with TRBJ1-2, with D perhaps TRBD1 (5 bases). The CDR3 is made up of 13 amino acids. CDR1 is MNHEY, CDR2 SVGEGT, per germline. Trimming removed 10 bases from V and 4 bases from J, with 16 bases in between. CDR3 coding DNA: TGTGCCACCCGGGACCGGGACCTCTATGGCTACACCTTC. This gives the protein CATRDRDLYGYTF.

This clonotype has a single count. The chain couples TRBV19 to TRBJ2-5, with D perhaps matching TRBD2 (6 bases). The CDR3 spans 15 residues. From germline, CDR1 is LNHDA and CDR2 SQIVND (reference sequence). V dropped 6 bases and J dropped 4 bases, with 18 bases sitting between them. In DNA, the CDR3 is TGTGCCAGTAGCCGGGGCGGGGCGATGGGAGAGACCCAGTACTTC. Translating it yields CASSRGGAMGETQYF.

The J gene is TRBJ1-1, the V gene TRBV20-1, with D possibly matching TRBD1 (5 bases). V lost 6 bases and J lost 6, with 20 bases in between. The CDR3 contains 14 residues. CDR1 is DFQATT, CDR2 SNEGSKA, per germline (reference sequence). For the CDR3, the DNA is TGCAGTGCCCACCGTGCTCGGGGGGTGGCTGAAGCTTTCTTT. This gives the protein CSAHRARGVAEAFF.

The chain is built from TRBV10-3 and TRBJ2-1, with D tentatively TRBD2 (5 bases). V was pared by 10 bases and J by 9 bases, with 25 bases between. This CDR3 has 15 amino acids. Looked up from germline, CDR1 is ENHRY and CDR2 is SYGVKD. The CDR3 loop reads CATSDSNSNDGEQFF. The CDR3, as DNA: TGTGCCACCTCGGACTCCAACAGTAATGATGGTGAGCAGTTCTTC.

This clonotype has just a few counts. This chain links TRBV5-1 with TRBJ1-2; TRBD1 aligns across 7 bases. Germline lookup yields CDR1 SGHRS and CDR2 YFSETQ. The CDR3 covers 14 residues. The ends lost 0 bases at V and 3 bases at J; junction bases unmatched: 2. The chain's CDR3 is CASSLGDRDYGYTF. CDR3 bases: TGCGCCAGCAGCTTGGGTGACAGGGACTATGGCTACACCTTC.

A single count supports this clonotype. The CDR3 sequence: CASSQDLGLPETQYF. CDR3 coding DNA: TGTGCCAGCAGCCAAGATCTTGGCCTCCCGGAGACCCAGTACTTC. V usage is TRBV3-1 and J usage is TRBJ2-5; D gene uncertain. Germline CDR1 and CDR2: LGHDT and YNNKEL (reference sequence). The V end lost 0 bases, the J end lost 5 bases, and 13 bases lay between the germline ends. The CDR3 runs 15 residues.

The CDR3 reads CAISTSGGGRNQETQYF. The CDR3 DNA is TGTGCCATCAGTACTAGCGGGGGGGGAAGAAACCAAGAGACCCAGTACTTC. J is TRBJ2-5 and V is TRBV10-3, with 13 positions matching TRBD2. Trimming at V came to 5 bases and at J to 0 bases, leaving 6 bases not matched to a gene. The CDR3 sequence is 17 residues long. Looked up from germline, CDR1 is ENHRY and CDR2 is SYGVKD.

Only one count was recorded for this clonotype. The chain joins TRBV29-1 to TRBJ2-5; 7 nucleotides agree with TRBD2. This CDR3 has 13 amino acids. Germline V lookup: CDR1 SQVTM, CDR2 ANQGSEA. V lost 3 bases to trimming and J lost 3 bases; unmatched junction nucleotides: 4. CDR3 DNA sequence: TGCAGCGTTGATTCCAGCGGGGAAGAGACCCAGTACTTC. It specifies CSVDSSGEETQYF.

The rearrangement joins TRBV9 to TRBJ2-3, with a weak D call TRBD2 (5 bases). The CDR3 consists of 14 residues. With 0 bases removed from V and 4 bases from J, the gap between germline ends came to 9 bases. The germline gives CDR1 SGDLS, CDR2 YYNGEE. DNA for the CDR3: TGTGCCAGCAGCGTAGAGATCGGGGCAGATACGCAGTATTTT. Translation gives CASSVEIGADTQYF.

The rearrangement uses TRBV20-1 and TRBJ1-1; tentative D call: TRBD1 (6 bases). The CDR3 totals 13 residues. The germline V gene has CDR1 DFQATT and CDR2 SNEGSKA (reference sequence). The V end was cut by 5 bases, the J end by 7 bases, with 17 bases between. The CDR3 DNA sequence: TGCAGTGCTCCTTCGGGGGGCGTTGATGAAGCTTTCTTT. Protein sequence: CSAPSGGVDEAFF.

The chain uses TRBV20-1 and TRBJ2-7; 8 positions agree with TRBD1. Trimming at V came to 1 base and at J to 4 bases, leaving 6 bases not matched to a gene. Germline CDR1 DFQATT, CDR2 SNEGSKA (reference sequence). This CDR3 region has 14 residues. The CDR3 region is CSARGQGRRYEQYF. The CDR3 DNA reads as TGCAGTGCTAGAGGACAGGGGAGGAGATACGAGCAGTACTTC.

This clonotype was seen only once. The rearrangement joins TRBV5-1 to TRBJ2-3, with 8 bases that match TRBD2. The V gene's germline CDR1 is SGHRS and CDR2 YFSETQ. The CDR3 extends over 17 amino acids. The V and J ends lost 3 bases and 2 bases, in that order; junction bases with no gene match: 11. The CDR3 DNA follows: TGCGCCAGCAGCTCCCGATCAACTAGCGGATACACAGATACGCAGTATTTT. Protein product: CASSSRSTSGYTDTQYF.

This clonotype came up once. The chain uses TRBV12-3 or TRBV12-4 and TRBJ1-1; 8 bases agree with TRBD1. V trimming: 0 bases; J trimming: 5 bases; junction bases outside the gene matches: 8. This CDR3 is 16 amino acids long. CDR3 bases: TGTGCCAGCAGTTTAGCTAGGGCAGGGGGCCGTACTGAAGCTTTCTTT. Residues: CASSLARAGGRTEAFF.

This clonotype was found a few times. The chain combines TRBV5-4 with TRBJ2-5, with 8 bases matching TRBD1. This CDR3 has 15 residues. Germline assignment: CDR1 SGHNT and CDR2 YYREEE (reference sequence). The V and J ends lost 0 bases and 1 base, in that order; junction bases with no gene match: 2. CDR3 nucleotides: TGTGCCAGCAGCTTGGTACAGGGGGTCCAAGAGACCCAGTACTTC. Protein: CASSLVQGVQETQYF.

The V and J genes are TRBV19 and TRBJ2-1, with D possibly matching TRBD2 (7 bases). V was cut by 5 bases and J by 4 bases, with 15 bases left in between. The germline gives CDR1 LNHDA, CDR2 SQIVND (reference sequence). The CDR3 is 15 residues long. CDR3 nucleotides: TGTGCCAGTAGTTTCGGTGGGGGGGCTTACAATGAGCAGTTCTTC. This gives the protein CASSFGGGAYNEQFF.

The J gene is TRBJ1-1, the V gene TRBV2, with D unclear. V lost 5 bases and J 3 bases, leaving 7 bases between the germline ends. Germline V lookup: CDR1 SNHLY, CDR2 FYNNEI. This CDR3 has 12 amino acids. CDR3 loop: CASSSQDTEAFF. DNA for the CDR3: TGTGCCAGCAGTTCCCAGGACACTGAAGCTTTCTTT. Combining the CDR3 with reference TRBV2 and TRBJ1-1 gives the whole variable domain EPEVTQTPSHQVTQMGQEVILRCVPISNHLYFYWYRQILGQKVEFLVSFYNNEISEKSEIFDDQFSVERPDGSNFTLKIRSTKLEDSAMYFCASSSQDTEAFFGQGTRLTVV.

The V gene is TRBV5-1, the J gene TRBJ2-7, with D tentatively TRBD1 (6 bases). Germline-derived CDR1 and CDR2 are SGHRS and YFSETQ. V lost 6 bases, J lost 6 bases, and 22 bases lay in between. This CDR3 contains 15 residues. The CDR3 bases are TGCGCCAGCAAAGAACAGGGACCCAAGTCGGGCGAGCAGTACTTC. Translated: CASKEQGPKSGEQYF.

This rearrangement joins TRBV16 to TRBJ2-2; tentative D call: TRBD2 (7 bases). Germline loops: CDR1 KGHSY, CDR2 FQNENV. The V gene lost 4 bases and the J gene lost 1 base, with 19 bases spanning the gap. This CDR3 contains 18 residues. DNA of the CDR3: TGTGCCAGCAGCCCCCGGGGCGGGGGCCAAAAGAACACCGGGGAGCTGTTTTTT. This encodes CASSPRGGGQKNTGELFF.

The CDR3 region is CSAVPLSGGNYNEQFF. The CDR3 DNA follows: TGCAGCGCCGTCCCATTGTCAGGGGGTAACTACAATGAGCAGTTCTTC. V and J are TRBV29-1 and TRBJ2-1; 7 nucleotides agree with TRBD1. The CDR3 totals 16 residues. CDR1 and CDR2 (germline): SQVTM, ANQGSEA. J gave up 3 bases and V 7 bases, and 15 bases lay outside the gene matches.

The chain links TRBV30 to TRBJ1-2, with 7 bases identical to TRBD1. The V gene end was trimmed by 7 bases and the J gene end by 4 bases; junction bases not matched to a gene: 6. Per germline, CDR1 GTSNPN and CDR2 SVGIG (reference sequence). The CDR3 covers 12 residues. The CDR3 bases are TGTGCCTCGAGACAGGGTAGCTATGGCTACACCTTC. It is translated as CASRQGSYGYTF.

This clonotype was recorded once. J is TRBJ1-5 and V is TRBV6-4; the D gene is possibly TRBD1 (6 bases). V lost 3 bases to trimming and J lost 9 bases, with 12 bases between them. The CDR3 extends over 13 amino acids. Germline-derived CDR1 and CDR2 are MRHNA and SNTAGT. CDR3 sequence: CASSESPGAPQHF. The CDR3 nucleotides read TGTGCCAGCAGTGAAAGTCCAGGGGCGCCCCAGCATTTT.

This sequence joins TRBV6-5 and TRBJ2-7, with D tentatively TRBD1 (6 bases). With 5 bases removed from V and 0 bases from J, the gap between germline ends came to 14 bases. This CDR3 contains 15 residues. Germline V CDR1 and CDR2: MNHEY, SVGAGI. CDR3 in DNA: TGTGCCAGCAGTGGGGCGACAGGTAGCTCCTACGAGCAGTACTTC. Amino acid sequence: CASSGATGSSYEQYF.